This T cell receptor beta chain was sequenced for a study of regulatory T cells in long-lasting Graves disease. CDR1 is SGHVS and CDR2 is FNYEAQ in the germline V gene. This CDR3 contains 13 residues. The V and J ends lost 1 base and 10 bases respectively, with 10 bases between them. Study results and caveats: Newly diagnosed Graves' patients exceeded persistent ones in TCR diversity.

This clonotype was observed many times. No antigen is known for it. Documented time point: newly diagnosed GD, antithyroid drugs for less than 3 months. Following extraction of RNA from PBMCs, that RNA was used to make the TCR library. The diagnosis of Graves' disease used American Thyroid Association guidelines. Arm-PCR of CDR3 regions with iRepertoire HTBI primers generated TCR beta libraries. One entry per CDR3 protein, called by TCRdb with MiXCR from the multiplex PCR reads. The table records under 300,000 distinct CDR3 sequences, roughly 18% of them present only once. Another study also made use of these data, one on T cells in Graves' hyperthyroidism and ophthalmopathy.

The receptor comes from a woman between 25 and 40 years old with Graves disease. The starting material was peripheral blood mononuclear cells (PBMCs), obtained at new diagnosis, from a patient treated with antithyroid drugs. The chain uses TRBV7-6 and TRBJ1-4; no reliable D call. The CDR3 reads CASSLDAVGKLFF. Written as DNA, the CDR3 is TGTGCCAGCAGCTTAGATGCAGTAGGAAAACTGTTTTTT.